Presented here are 30 T cell receptor beta chains from one specimen sequenced in a study of human T cells and chemical hapten exposure (dated by TCRdb to the early 2020s). The library was produced with RACE. The sequencer was a NextSeq 500. TCRdb applied fastp at Q25 and MiXCR to the public reads, then kept only in-frame beta chains. Here each entry gathers all rows of one CDR3 protein and keeps the most common genes and DNA. The sample table holds around 380,000 distinct CDR3 sequences, of which more than 4.5% were seen once. The ten biggest clones cover approximately 2.3% of the sample. Taken with the paper, the label for time point translates to: patch test 1, 2 weeks after DPC sensitization. Read against the paper, the sample's treatment or condition label means: therapeutic diphenylcyclopropenone sensitization with weekly scalp DPC. The sample in question was whole blood, obtained in connection with sensitization to the hapten diphenylcyclopropenone (DPC). The receptors were gathered from a woman aged 50 to 65 with alopecia areata. Some clones in this sample may be carry-over from other donors' samples.

This clonotype appeared a few times. J is TRBJ2-7 and V is TRBV28, with a weak D call TRBD1 (7 bases). The ends were cut back, 6 bases at V and 2 bases at J, with 17 bases in the middle. CDR3 length: 15 residues. CDR1 MDHEN and CDR2 SYDVKM come from the germline V gene. CDR3 residues: CASSSVRGDPYEQYF. In nucleotides, the CDR3 is TGTGCCAGCAGCTCCGTCAGGGGGGATCCCTACGAGCAGTACTTC.

The chain carries TRBV12-3 or TRBV12-4 and TRBJ2-6, with unresolved D. V was shortened by 7 bases and J by 3 bases, with 10 bases between the two germline ends. This CDR3 is 14 amino acids long. In nucleotides, the CDR3 is TGTGCCAGCATTTCCCTCAGTGGGGCCAACGTCCTGACTTTC. Translating it yields CASISLSGANVLTF.

The genes are TRBV20-1 and TRBJ2-3, with TRBD2 identical over 9 bases. V was clipped by 0 bases and J by 4 bases; unmatched bases: 5. Germline assignment: CDR1 DFQATT and CDR2 SNEGSKA (reference sequence). The CDR3 extends over 15 amino acids. The CDR3 sequence: CSARDAQRGADTQYF. The CDR3 bases are TGCAGTGCTAGAGATGCCCAGCGGGGGGCAGATACGCAGTATTTT.

This clonotype was found many times. The genes are TRBV11-2 and TRBJ2-1; the D call may be TRBD1 or TRBD2 (7 bases each). The CDR3 sequence is 15 residues long. Deletions cut 5 bases from V and 3 bases from J, with 14 bases between. Germline V CDR1 and CDR2: SGHAT, FQNNGV. The CDR3 reads CASSQGGAVYNEQFF. The CDR3 DNA reads TGTGCCAGCAGCCAGGGGGGGGCCGTCTACAATGAGCAGTTCTTC.

The V call is TRBV18, the J call TRBJ1-1; D is undetermined. The CDR3 consists of 12 residues. Between the trimmed V and J ends, which lost 5 bases and 1 base, there was a span of 5 bases. Germline lookup yields CDR1 KGHSH and CDR2 LQKENI. CDR3: CASSTRNTEAFF. CDR3 sequence (DNA): TGTGCCAGCTCAACCAGGAACACTGAAGCTTTCTTT.

This clonotype appeared many times. V is TRBV4-2 and J is TRBJ1-1; D gene unclear. V dropped 4 bases and J dropped 0 bases, with 15 bases sitting between them. The CDR3 contains 16 residues. Germline loops: CDR1 LGHNA, CDR2 YNFKEQ. Written as DNA, the CDR3 is TGTGCCAGCAGCCCCCGAAGTATCATCATGAACACTGAAGCTTTCTTT. This translates into CASSPRSIIMNTEAFF.

This clonotype occurred a few times. This chain joins TRBV2 and TRBJ1-5; possible D gene TRBD1, 5 bases. From germline, CDR1 is SNHLY and CDR2 FYNNEI. The CDR3 contains 13 residues. The germline V and J ends were trimmed by 7 bases and 5 bases, with 12 bases remaining between them. The CDR3 sequence is CASKVVRDQPQHF. For the CDR3, the DNA is TGTGCCAGCAAGGTCGTCAGGGATCAGCCCCAGCATTTT.

There are many counts of this clonotype. The rearrangement links TRBV7-3 to TRBJ2-5; the D gene is possibly TRBD2 (5 bases). V was clipped by 5 bases and J by 5 bases, with 21 bases between them. Germline V gives CDR1 SGHTA, CDR2 FQGTGA. The CDR3 consists of 16 residues. The CDR3 here is CASSPIGRGSGETQYF. Here the CDR3 DNA reads TGTGCCAGCAGCCCGATCGGACGGGGATCCGGTGAGACCCAGTACTTC. The entire variable domain, with the rest obtained from reference TRBV7-3 and TRBJ2-5, is as follows: GAGVSQTPSNKVTEKGKYVELRCDPISGHTALYWYRQSLGQGPEFLIYFQGTGAADDSGLPNDRFFAVRPEGSVSTLKIQRTERGDSAVYLCASSPIGRGSGETQYFGPGTRLLVL.

This clonotype showed up many times. The chain recombines TRBV29-1 with TRBJ2-2; D might be TRBD2 (6 bases). V was shortened by 6 bases and J by 6 bases, with 11 bases between the two germline ends. Germline V gives CDR1 SQVTM, CDR2 ANQGSEA. This CDR3 region has 12 residues. The CDR3 protein is CSVLASAGELFF. The CDR3, as DNA: TGCAGCGTACTAGCTTCTGCCGGGGAGCTGTTTTTT.

Ten or more counts support this clonotype. The chain joins TRBV19 to TRBJ2-2, with D possibly matching TRBD2 (6 bases). Germline V gives CDR1 LNHDA, CDR2 SQIVND (reference sequence). The CDR3 runs to 11 residues. V was clipped by 7 bases and J by 6 bases, with 6 bases between them. For the CDR3, the DNA is TGTGCCAGTACGGGAGCCGGGGAGCTGTTTTTT. This sequence encodes CASTGAGELFF.

In this sample, this clonotype turned up many times. This chain uses TRBV20-1 with TRBJ2-7; 8 nucleotides align to TRBD1. The length of the CDR3 is 14 residues. V lost 7 bases, J lost 3 bases, and 11 bases stayed unmatched. CDR1 is DFQATT and CDR2 is SNEGSKA in the germline V gene (reference sequence). CDR3 coding DNA: TGCAGTGTCCAGGACAGGGTATGGATCTACGAGCAGTACTTC. This translates into CSVQDRVWIYEQYF.

This clonotype was counted ten times or more. The chain links TRBV14 to TRBJ2-3; D possibly uses TRBD1 or TRBD2 (6 bases each). Germline V gene lookup returns CDR1 SGHDN and CDR2 FVKESK. The CDR3 totals 16 residues. Trimming cost V 0 bases and J 5 bases, with 15 bases left between them. CDR3 nucleotide sequence: TGTGCCAGCAGCCAAGACTGGGGGGCGTATCTAGATACGCAGTATTTT. Amino acid sequence: CASSQDWGAYLDTQYF.

This clonotype was recorded many times. The V gene is TRBV7-9, the J gene TRBJ2-7; a possible D gene is TRBD2 (5 bases). V dropped 0 bases and J dropped 4 bases, with 16 bases sitting between them. CDR1 is SEHNR and CDR2 is FQNEAQ in the germline V gene (reference sequence). The CDR3 has 16 residues. The CDR3 DNA sequence: TGTGCCAGCAGCTTAGCCTTGGGAGCGGAGAGTTACGAGCAGTACTTC. This encodes CASSLALGAESYEQYF.

This clonotype was recorded at least ten times. This sequence joins TRBV11-2 and TRBJ2-5, with 9 bases aligning to TRBD1. The germline CDR1 and CDR2 sequences are SGHAT and FQNNGV. The CDR3 extends over 15 amino acids. The J segment lost 0 bases and the V segment lost 6 bases, leaving 5 bases of the junction unmatched. The chain's CDR3 is CASSLGQGYQETQYF. The CDR3 DNA sequence: TGTGCCAGCAGTTTGGGACAGGGCTACCAAGAGACCCAGTACTTC.

As for this clonotype: Its ends do not fully match the called genes, so a read error is possible. J is TRBJ2-1 and V is TRBV5-1; D perhaps matches TRBD1 (6 bases). Germline V gene lookup returns CDR1 SGHRS and CDR2 YFSETQ. The CDR3 has 15 amino acids. The CDR3 DNA follows: TGCGCCAGCAGCTTGGGGGGGCCCTCCTACGATGAGCAGTTCTTC. As protein: CASSLGGPSYDEQFF.

This clonotype was detected ten times or more. This sequence joins TRBV9 and TRBJ2-3; unclear D gene. This CDR3 has 12 amino acids. V gave up 5 bases and J gave up 5 bases, with 9 bases separating them. Per germline, CDR1 SGDLS and CDR2 YYNGEE. CDR3 sequence (DNA): TGTGCCAGCAGGGGAATGGGAGATACGCAGTATTTT. It codes for CASRGMGDTQYF.

This clonotype was seen repeatedly, ten times or more. This chain uses TRBV12-5 with TRBJ1-1; 9 bases match TRBD1. The germline V gene has CDR1 LGHNT and CDR2 FRNRAP. The CDR3 sequence is 18 residues long. J gave up 7 bases and V 1 base, and 16 bases lay outside the gene matches. DNA of the CDR3: TGTGCTAGTGGTTTGGCATTCGGGGCTAACAGGGGGCGCGGTGAAGCTTTCTTT. Translating gives CASGLAFGANRGRGEAFF.

In its sample, this clonotype was seen many times. This chain joins TRBV5-1 and TRBJ2-7; 9 nucleotides match TRBD1. This CDR3 is 16 amino acids long. V shed 4 bases and J 5 bases; nucleotides not matched to a gene: 13. Germline V lookup: CDR1 SGHRS, CDR2 YFSETQ. CDR3 region: CASSPWTGVNPDEQYF. The DNA of the CDR3 is TGCGCCAGCAGCCCGTGGACAGGGGTGAATCCGGACGAGCAGTACTTC.

The rearrangement uses TRBV6-1 and TRBJ2-7; 9 nucleotides line up with TRBD1. Germline V gene data show CDR1 as MNHNS and CDR2 as SASEGT. This CDR3 region has 15 residues. Trimming took 5 bases from V and 2 from J; bases not matched to a gene: 7. The CDR3 region has the DNA TGTGCCAGCAGTCCCGCAGGGGACAGGGCCTACGAGCAGTACTTC. It yields the protein CASSPAGDRAYEQYF.

The sample holds many counts of this clonotype. This chain connects TRBV5-5 to TRBJ1-6; TRBD1 might be the D (6 bases). The CDR3 runs to 18 residues. The V and J ends lost 3 bases and 0 bases respectively, with 16 bases between them. Germline CDR1 and CDR2: SGHKS and YYEKEE (reference sequence). CDR3 residues: CASSSSGTPSSYNSPLHF. In DNA, the CDR3 is TGTGCCAGCAGCTCATCCGGGACACCGAGCTCCTATAATTCACCCCTCCACTTT.

This clonotype was observed a handful of times. This rearrangement joins TRBV2 to TRBJ2-1; a weak D match, TRBD2 (6 bases). V lost 3 bases, J lost 3 bases, and 12 bases lay in between. The CDR3 length is 15 residues. Per germline, CDR1 SNHLY and CDR2 FYNNEI. This CDR3 is CASSEAGRRYNEQFF. The CDR3 DNA reads as TGTGCCAGCAGTGAGGCGGGGAGACGCTACAATGAGCAGTTCTTC. Supplemented by reference TRBV2 and TRBJ2-1, the full variable domain reads EPEVTQTPSHQVTQMGQEVILRCVPISNHLYFYWYRQILGQKVEFLVSFYNNEISEKSEIFDDQFSVERPDGSNFTLKIRSTKLEDSAMYFCASSEAGRRYNEQFFGPGTRLTVL.

This clonotype has ten or more counts. The chain has TRBV20-1 and TRBJ1-4, with D uncertain. Germline V gene lookup returns CDR1 DFQATT and CDR2 SNEGSKA (reference sequence). The CDR3 consists of 12 residues. Trimming stripped 5 bases from V and 4 bases from J, with 8 bases between. CDR3 bases: TGCAGTGCTGGCAGGCTTAATGAAAAACTGTTTTTT. Encoded protein: CSAGRLNEKLFF.

Many counts were recorded for this clonotype. J is TRBJ2-5 and V is TRBV4-1; D not resolved. The V end was cut by 1 base, the J end by 2 bases, with 2 bases between. The germline gives CDR1 MGHRA, CDR2 YSYEKL. The CDR3 covers 12 residues. This CDR3 is CASSQAQETQYF. The CDR3 DNA follows: TGCGCCAGCAGCCAAGCTCAAGAGACCCAGTACTTC.

This clonotype occurred many times. The rearrangement joins TRBV20-1 to TRBJ2-1; 11 bases match TRBD2. Germline V gene lookup returns CDR1 DFQATT and CDR2 SNEGSKA (reference sequence). The length of the CDR3 is 14 residues. The CDR3 loop reads CTVTSGMGRNEQFF. CDR3 coding DNA: TGCACTGTGACTAGCGGGATGGGCAGGAATGAGCAGTTCTTC.

The chain employs TRBV28 and TRBJ2-1, with 7 bases lining up with TRBD2. The germline gives CDR1 MDHEN, CDR2 SYDVKM. After removal of 5 bases from V and 4 bases from J, the junction contained 8 bases not matched to a gene. CDR3 length: 15 amino acids. The CDR3 region is CASSRRDYGYNEQFF. In DNA form, the CDR3 reads TGTGCCAGCAGTCGCAGGGACTATGGATACAATGAGCAGTTCTTC.

This clonotype has at least ten counts. V is TRBV25-1 and J is TRBJ1-1; no firm D call. Trimming took 4 bases from V and 3 from J, leaving 15 bases between them. CDR3 length: 15 residues. Germline values: CDR1 MGHDK, CDR2 SYGVNS. The CDR3 region has the DNA TGTGCCAGCAGTGGATCGTGGTCATGGTACACTGAAGCTTTCTTT. Translating gives CASSGSWSWYTEAFF. Variable domain in full (rest from reference TRBV25-1 and TRBJ1-1): EADIYQTPRYLVIGTGKKITLECSQTMGHDKMYWYQQDPGMELHLIHYSYGVNSTEKGDLSSESTVSRIRTEHFPLTLESARPSHTSQYLCASSGSWSWYTEAFFGQGTRLTVV.

The chain recombines TRBV20-1 with TRBJ2-3; D remains ambiguous. V lost 6 bases and J 3 bases, leaving 13 bases between the germline ends. The CDR3 runs 13 residues. Germline assignment: CDR1 DFQATT and CDR2 SNEGSKA (reference sequence). The CDR3 DNA reads as TGCAGTGCAGCTGAGACTGGAACAGATACGCAGTATTTT. As protein: CSAAETGTDTQYF.

This clonotype occurred many times. The genes are TRBV11-2 and TRBJ2-1; maybe TRBD2 (6 bases). Germline-derived CDR1 and CDR2 are SGHAT and FQNNGV. The CDR3 contains 12 residues. Trimming took off 3 bases at V and 7 bases at J, with 7 bases between the two ends. The CDR3 DNA follows: TGTGCCAGCAGCTTGACTAGTAATGAGCAGTTCTTC. Translated, it gives CASSLTSNEQFF.

The chain employs TRBV4-1 and TRBJ1-1; D is ambiguous. The germline V gene has CDR1 MGHRA and CDR2 YSYEKL. Trimming stripped 0 bases from V and 5 bases from J, with 13 bases between. The CDR3 is 15 residues long. CDR3 amino acids: CASSQEAARRTEAFF. CDR3 sequence (DNA): TGCGCCAGCAGCCAAGAAGCGGCGCGGAGAACTGAAGCTTTCTTT.

A note on this clonotype: The junction differs from germline at one of its ends, possibly a read error. The chain is built from TRBV19 and TRBJ2-1; 9 nucleotides align to TRBD2. The CDR3 is 16 amino acids. CDR1 is LNHDA, CDR2 SQIVND, per germline (reference sequence). CDR3 sequence (DNA): TGCGCCAGTAGTATTGAGTGGGATAGCGGGAGAAATGAGCAGTTCTTC. Protein: CASSIEWDSGRNEQFF.